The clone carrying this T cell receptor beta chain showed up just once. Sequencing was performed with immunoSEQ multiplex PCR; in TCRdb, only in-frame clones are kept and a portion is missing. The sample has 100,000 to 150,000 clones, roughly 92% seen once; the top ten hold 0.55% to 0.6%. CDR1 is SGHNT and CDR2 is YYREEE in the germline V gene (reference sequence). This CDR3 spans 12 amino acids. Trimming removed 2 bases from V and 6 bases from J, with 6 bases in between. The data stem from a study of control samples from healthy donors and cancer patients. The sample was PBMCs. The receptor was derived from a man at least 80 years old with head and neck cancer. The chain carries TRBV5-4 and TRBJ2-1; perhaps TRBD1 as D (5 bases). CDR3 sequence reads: CASSFRGNEQFF. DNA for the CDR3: TGTGCCAGCAGCTTTAGGGGCAATGAGCAGTTCTTC.